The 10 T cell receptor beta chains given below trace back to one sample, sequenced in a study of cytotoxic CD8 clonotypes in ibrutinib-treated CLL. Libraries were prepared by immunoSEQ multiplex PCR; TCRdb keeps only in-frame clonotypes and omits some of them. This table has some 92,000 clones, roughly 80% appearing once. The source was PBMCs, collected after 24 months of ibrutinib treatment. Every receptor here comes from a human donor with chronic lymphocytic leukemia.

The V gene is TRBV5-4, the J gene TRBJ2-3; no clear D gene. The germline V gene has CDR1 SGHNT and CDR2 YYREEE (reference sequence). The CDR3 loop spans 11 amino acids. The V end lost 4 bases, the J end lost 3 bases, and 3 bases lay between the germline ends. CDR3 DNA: TGTGCCAGCAGCGCGACAGATACGCAGTATTTT. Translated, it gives CASSATDTQYF.

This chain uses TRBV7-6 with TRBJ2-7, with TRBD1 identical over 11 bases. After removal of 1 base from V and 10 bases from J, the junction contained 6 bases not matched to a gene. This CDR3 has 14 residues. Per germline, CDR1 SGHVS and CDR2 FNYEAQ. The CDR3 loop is CASSLVDGTGGQYF. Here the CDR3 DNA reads TGTGCCAGCAGCTTAGTAGACGGGACAGGGGGACAGTACTTC.

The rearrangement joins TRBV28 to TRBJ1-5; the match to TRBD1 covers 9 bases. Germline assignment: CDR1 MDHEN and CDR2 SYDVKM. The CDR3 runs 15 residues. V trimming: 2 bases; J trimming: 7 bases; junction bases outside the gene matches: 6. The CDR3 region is CASSLEGQGRQPQHF. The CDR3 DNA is TGTGCCAGCAGTTTAGAGGGACAGGGAAGGCAGCCCCAGCATTTT.

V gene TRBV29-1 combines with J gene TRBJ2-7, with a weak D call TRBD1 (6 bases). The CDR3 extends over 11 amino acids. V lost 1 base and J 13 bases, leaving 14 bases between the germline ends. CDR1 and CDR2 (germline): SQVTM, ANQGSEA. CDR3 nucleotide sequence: TGCAGCGTTGAAGGGTATACAGGGTATTACTTC. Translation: CSVEGYTGYYF.

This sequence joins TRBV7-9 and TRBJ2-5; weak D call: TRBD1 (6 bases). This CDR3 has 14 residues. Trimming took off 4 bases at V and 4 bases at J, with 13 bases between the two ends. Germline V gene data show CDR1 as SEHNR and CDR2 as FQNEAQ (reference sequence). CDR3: CASSSDRLGETQYF. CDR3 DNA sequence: TGTGCCAGCAGCTCCGACAGGTTAGGAGAGACCCAGTACTTC.

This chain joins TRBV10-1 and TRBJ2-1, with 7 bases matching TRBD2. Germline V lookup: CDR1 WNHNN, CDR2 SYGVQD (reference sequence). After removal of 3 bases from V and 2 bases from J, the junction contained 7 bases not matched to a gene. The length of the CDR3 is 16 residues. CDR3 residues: CASSEGVGGTYNEQFF. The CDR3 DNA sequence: TGCGCCAGCAGTGAAGGGGTGGGAGGGACCTACAATGAGCAGTTCTTC.

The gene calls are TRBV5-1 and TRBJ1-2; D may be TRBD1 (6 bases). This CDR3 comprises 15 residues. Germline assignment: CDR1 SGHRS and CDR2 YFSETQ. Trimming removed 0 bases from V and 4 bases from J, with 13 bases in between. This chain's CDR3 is CASSLGHREGYGYTF. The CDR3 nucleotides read TGCGCCAGCAGCTTGGGTCACAGGGAGGGCTATGGCTACACCTTC.

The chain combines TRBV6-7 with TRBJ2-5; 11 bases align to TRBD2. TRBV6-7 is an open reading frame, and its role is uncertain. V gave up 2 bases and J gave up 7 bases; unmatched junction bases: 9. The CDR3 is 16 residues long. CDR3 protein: CASSYGASGGFPTQYF. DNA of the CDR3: TGTGCCAGCAGTTACGGGGCTAGCGGGGGGTTCCCGACCCAGTACTTC.

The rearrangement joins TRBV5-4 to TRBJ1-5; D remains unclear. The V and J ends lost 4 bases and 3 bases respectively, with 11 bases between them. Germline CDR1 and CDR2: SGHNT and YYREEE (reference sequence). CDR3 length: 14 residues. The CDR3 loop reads CASSQDRNNQPQHF. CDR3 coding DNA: TGTGCCAGCAGCCAAGATCGGAACAATCAGCCCCAGCATTTT.

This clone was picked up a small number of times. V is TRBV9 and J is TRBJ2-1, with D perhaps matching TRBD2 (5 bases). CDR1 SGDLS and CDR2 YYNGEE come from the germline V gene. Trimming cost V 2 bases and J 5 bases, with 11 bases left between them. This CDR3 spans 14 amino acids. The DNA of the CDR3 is TGTGCCAGCAGCGTGAGCGGAGCCCACAATGAGCAGTTCTTC. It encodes CASSVSGAHNEQFF. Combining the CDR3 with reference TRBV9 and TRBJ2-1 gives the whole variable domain DSGVTQTPKHLITATGQRVTLRCSPRSGDLSVYWYQQSLDQGLQFLIQYYNGEERAKGNILERFSAQQFPDLHSELNLSSLELGDSALYFCASSVSGAHNEQFFGPGTRLTVL.